One T cell receptor beta chain is described in this entry. Its antigen remains unidentified. The method was immunoSEQ multiplex PCR; TCRdb's version includes in-frame clones alone and lacks a portion of them. The sample gives 99,000 or so clones, around nine tenths of which show up once; around 0.31% is in the top ten. The data are from a study of OX40 agonist ivuxolimab in advanced cancers. Overall study: A diagnosis of hepatocellular carcinoma, melanoma, renal cell or head and neck cancer was present in dose-escalation patients.

Study results and caveats: Averaging showed that CD8+ T cells had more expanded clones than CD4+ did. Partial responders dosed at 0.1-3.0 mg/kg displayed clonal expansion ranking among the lowest. Low normalized clonal expansion also occurred in some nonresponding patients.

The CDR3 has 13 amino acids. The chain carries TRBV21-1 and TRBJ1-2; TRBD1 is taken as the D call from the table, unchecked against the DNA. TRBV21-1 is tagged as a pseudogene. The clonotype was recovered from an adult with an advanced solid tumor such as melanoma, head and neck, liver or kidney cancer. The source was CD4+ or CD8+ T cells sorted from blood, collected in a trial of the OX40 agonist ivuxolimab. This chain's CDR3 is CASSQPGRYGYTF. Written as DNA, the CDR3 is TGTGCCAGCAGCCAACCAGGTAGGTATGGCTACACCTTC.